The entry below describes one T cell receptor (beta chain). The source of the sample is a study of cytomegalovirus exposure and HLA in healthy donors. Primers included in the PCR were 60 Vbeta and 13 Jbeta primers. The repertoire was sequenced with immunoSEQ multiplex PCR; TCRdb's copy has only in-frame clones and lacks some. The repertoire holds some 88,000 clones, with 65% to 80% as singletons. There are 16 residues in the CDR3. The V and J ends lost 0 bases and 0 bases respectively, with 9 bases between them. Germline assignment: CDR1 MNHNS and CDR2 SASEGT. This clonotype was sampled from a woman between 18 and 29 years old in good health and CMV-seropositive. Sample: PBMCs. The genes are TRBV6-1 and TRBJ1-5, with TRBD1 as a possible D gene (5 bases). As DNA, the CDR3 is TGTGCCAGCAGTGAAGCGGCAGGGATTAGCAATCAGCCCCAGCATTTT. Translating it yields CASSEAAGISNQPQHF.